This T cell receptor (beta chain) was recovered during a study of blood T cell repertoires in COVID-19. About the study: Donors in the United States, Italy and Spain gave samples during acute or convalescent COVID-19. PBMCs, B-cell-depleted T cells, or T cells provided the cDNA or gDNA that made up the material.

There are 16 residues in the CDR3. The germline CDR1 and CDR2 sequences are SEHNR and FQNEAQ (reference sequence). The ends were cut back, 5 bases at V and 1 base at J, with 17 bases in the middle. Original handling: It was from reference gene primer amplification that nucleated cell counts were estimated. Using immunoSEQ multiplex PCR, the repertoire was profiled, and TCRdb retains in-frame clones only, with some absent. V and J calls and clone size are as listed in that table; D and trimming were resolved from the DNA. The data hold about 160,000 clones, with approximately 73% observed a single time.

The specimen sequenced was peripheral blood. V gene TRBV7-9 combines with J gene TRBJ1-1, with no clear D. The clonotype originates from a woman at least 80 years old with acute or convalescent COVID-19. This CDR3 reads CASSPRGMGQNTEAFF. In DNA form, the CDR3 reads TGTGCCAGCAGCCCCCGCGGGATGGGCCAGAACACTGAAGCTTTCTTT. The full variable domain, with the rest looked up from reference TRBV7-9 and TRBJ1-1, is DTGVSQNPRHKITKRGQNVTFRCDPISEHNRLYWYRQTLGQGPEFLTYFQNEAQLEKSRLLSDRFSAERPKGSFSTLEIQRTEQGDSAMYLCASSPRGMGQNTEAFFGQGTRLTVV.